This T cell receptor beta chain was found in a study of blood T cell repertoires in COVID-19. Study overall: The United States, Italy and Spain supplied acute and convalescent COVID-19 samples. Nucleic acid was either cDNA or gDNA, and it came from T cells, B-cell-depleted T cells, or PBMCs.

Original processing notes: Reference gene primer amplification in the assay estimated nucleated cell counts. Libraries were prepared by immunoSEQ multiplex PCR; TCRdb keeps only in-frame clonotypes and omits some of them. Clone size and V and J calls were adopted from that table, with D and trimming inferred from the DNA. Of approximately 180,000 clones listed, approximately 85% are singletons. This clone was recorded only once. Sequenced material: peripheral blood. This receptor was taken from an elderly woman with acute or convalescent COVID-19.

The CDR3, as DNA: TGTGCCAGCTGTCCGGGACAGGGTCCCTACAATGAGCAGTTCTTC. Translation gives CASCPGQGPYNEQFF. The chain couples TRBV18 to TRBJ2-1; 9 positions agree with TRBD1. V lost 7 bases and J lost 2; bases outside the gene matches: 6. The germline V gene has CDR1 KGHSH and CDR2 LQKENI. The CDR3 length is 15 residues.